This T cell receptor beta chain stems from a study of T cell clonotyping in hematopoietic cell transplantation. To note about this clone: What it binds is unknown.

Recipient blood drawn about 28 days pretransplant and days 30, 100, 180 after. The assay was immunoSEQ multiplex PCR, and TCRdb's table has in-frame clones only and misses some. In the table there are 3,500 to 5,500 clones, about 95% of which are singletons. Study findings and constraints: After transplant, recipient diversity fell while pathologically expanded clonotypes grew through day 180. No sorting was done, leaving CD4 and CD8 contributions mixed. Few recipient clonotypes overlapped donors; over 95% were de novo at given depth.

The receptor was isolated from a male patient between 40 and 50 years old who had an allogeneic stem cell transplant from a related donor, so the T cells may come from the graft donor. Some clones in this sample may be carry-over from other donors' samples. Sequenced here: PBMCs, sampled 100 days after allogeneic stem cell transplant.

CDR3 protein: CASSSKVNYGYTF. Here the CDR3 DNA reads TGTGCCAGCAGCTCAAAGGTTAACTATGGCTACACCTTC. The chain couples TRBV11-2 to TRBJ1-2; D remains ambiguous. In germline, CDR1 is SGHAT, CDR2 FQNNGV. V lost 4 bases, J lost 1 base, and 7 bases lay in between. The CDR3 runs to 13 residues.